The 27 T cell receptor beta chains reported below all come from one sample, sequenced in a study of T cell changes during pregnancy in multiple sclerosis. Produced via immunoSEQ multiplex PCR; TCRdb's table is partial and in-frame only. Among 36,000 or so clones listed, 88% were seen once. The sequenced sample was CD4+ T cells from peripheral blood mononuclear cells, obtained in the first trimester of pregnancy. These receptors were taken from a female donor with multiple sclerosis, enrolled in a pregnancy study.

The J gene is TRBJ1-2, the V gene TRBV6-1, with D possibly being TRBD1 (6 bases). The CDR3 loop spans 15 amino acids. From germline, CDR1 is MNHNS and CDR2 SASEGT. Trimming stripped 5 bases from V and 4 bases from J, with 17 bases between. The CDR3 sequence: CASSSVHRETYGYTF. The CDR3 DNA reads as TGTGCCAGCAGTTCTGTTCACAGGGAAACCTATGGCTACACCTTC.

The chain carries TRBV19 and TRBJ1-2, with TRBD1 matching 8 bases. Germline CDR1 LNHDA, CDR2 SQIVND (reference sequence). The CDR3 is 16 amino acids. V gave up 5 bases and J gave up 4 bases; unmatched junction bases: 12. The CDR3 DNA reads TGTGCCAGTAGTGCCACCGGGACAGGCATTATCTATGGCTACACCTTC. Protein sequence: CASSATGTGIIYGYTF.

The chain recombines TRBV25-1 with TRBJ1-4; D is unclear. CDR3 length equals 12 residues. V was trimmed by 4 bases and J by 5 bases, leaving 5 bases between them. Germline CDR1 MGHDK, CDR2 SYGVNS. CDR3: CASSARNEKLFF. The CDR3 region has the DNA TGTGCCAGCAGTGCTAGGAATGAAAAACTGTTTTTT.

The V call is TRBV10-3, the J call TRBJ1-6; D perhaps matches TRBD1 (6 bases). The V and J ends lost 4 bases and 6 bases respectively, with 13 bases between them. CDR1 is ENHRY and CDR2 is SYGVKD in the germline V gene. There are 15 residues in the CDR3. This CDR3 reads CAISADRSSNSPLHF. The CDR3 DNA is TGTGCCATCAGTGCTGACAGGTCGAGTAATTCACCCCTCCACTTT.

The rearrangement links TRBV27 to TRBJ1-5; no definite D call. CDR1 and CDR2 from the germline V gene are MNHEY and SMNVEV (reference sequence). The V end was cut by 3 bases, the J end by 5 bases, with 8 bases between. The CDR3 is 13 residues long. The CDR3 bases are TGTGCCAGCAGTTTGGGGAGGGATCAGCCCCAGCATTTT. As protein: CASSLGRDQPQHF.

This sequence joins TRBV18 and TRBJ1-5; no clear D gene. Per germline, CDR1 KGHSH and CDR2 LQKENI. Trimming left V 1 base short and J 0 bases short, with 7 bases between. CDR3 length equals 15 residues. The CDR3: CASSPQTYSNQPQHF. CDR3 sequence (DNA): TGTGCCAGCTCACCACAGACTTATAGCAATCAGCCCCAGCATTTT.

This chain joins TRBV5-6 and TRBJ2-1; 11 bases line up with TRBD2. Germline-derived CDR1 and CDR2 are SGHDT and YYEEEE. The CDR3 covers 19 residues. The V gene end was trimmed by 4 bases and the J gene end by 4 bases; junction bases not matched to a gene: 16. For the CDR3, the DNA is TGTGCCAGCAGCGATGACTATCGTTCAGGGACTAGCGGATACAATGAGCAGTTCTTC. Encoded protein: CASSDDYRSGTSGYNEQFF.

V gene TRBV18 combines with J gene TRBJ2-7; possible D gene TRBD2, 5 bases. The CDR3 sequence is 15 residues long. Trimming shortened V by 1 base and J by 0 bases, and 10 bases separated the two germline ends. Germline V gene data show CDR1 as KGHSH and CDR2 as LQKENI. CDR3 sequence: CASSPLGESSYEQYF. In DNA form, the CDR3 reads TGTGCCAGCTCACCACTCGGGGAGAGCTCCTACGAGCAGTACTTC.

This clone was seen once. The rearrangement joins TRBV10-1 to TRBJ2-7; D is ambiguous. Between the trimmed V and J ends, which lost 8 bases and 3 bases, there was a span of 17 bases. The germline V gene encodes CDR1 WNHNN and CDR2 SYGVQD (reference sequence). This CDR3 is built from 14 residues. DNA for the CDR3: TGCGCCAGCGGAGATGGTCTTTCCCACTACGAGCAGTACTTC. This translates into CASGDGLSHYEQYF.

The gene calls are TRBV6-1 and TRBJ2-3; D perhaps matches TRBD1 (6 bases). V lost 2 bases to trimming and J lost 7 bases, with 19 bases between them. The CDR3 has 16 amino acids. Germline lookup yields CDR1 MNHNS and CDR2 SASEGT. This chain's CDR3 is CASSERDKIVRNTQYF. CDR3 coding DNA: TGTGCCAGCAGTGAACGGGACAAAATTGTCCGGAATACGCAGTATTTT.

The rearrangement links TRBV5-1 to TRBJ1-4; 7 positions match TRBD1. CDR3 length equals 15 residues. V shed 4 bases, J shed 5 bases, and the junction held 8 bases outside the gene matches. Germline CDR1 and CDR2: SGHRS and YFSETQ. The DNA of the CDR3 is TGCGCCAGCAGCACCAACAGGGGAGTAAATGAAAAACTGTTTTTT. It encodes CASSTNRGVNEKLFF. The complete variable domain, with remaining parts taken from reference TRBV5-1 and TRBJ1-4, reads KAGVTQTPRYLIKTRGQQVTLSCSPISGHRSVSWYQQTPGQGLQFLFEYFSETQRNKGNFPGRFSGRQFSNSRSEMNVSTLELGDSALYLCASSTNRGVNEKLFFGSGTQLSVL.

The chain couples TRBV5-1 to TRBJ2-5, with D possibly matching TRBD1 (6 bases). Trimming left V 4 bases short and J 5 bases short, with 15 bases between. Germline CDR1 SGHRS, CDR2 YFSETQ. The CDR3 consists of 14 residues. This CDR3 is CASSPAGAGETQYF. CDR3 DNA: TGCGCCAGCAGCCCGGCAGGGGCCGGGGAGACCCAGTACTTC.

Only one count was recorded for this clone. The CDR3 coding sequence is TGTGCCAGCAGCGCGCGAGGGTACGCAGATACGCAGTATTTT. This translates into CASSARGYADTQYF. This sequence joins TRBV9 and TRBJ2-3; the D gene is possibly TRBD2 (5 bases). The CDR3 loop spans 14 amino acids. Deletions cut 3 bases from V and 4 bases from J, with 12 bases between. The germline V gene has CDR1 SGDLS and CDR2 YYNGEE.

The chain carries TRBV6-6 and TRBJ1-1, with 7 bases lining up with TRBD1. V trimming: 5 bases; J trimming: 1 base; junction bases outside the gene matches: 7. Germline V gene sequence: CDR1 MNHNY, CDR2 SVGAGI (reference sequence). The CDR3 consists of 15 residues. The CDR3 sequence: CASSRLGQQNTEAFF. The DNA for the CDR3 is TGTGCCAGCAGTCGCCTGGGACAGCAGAACACTGAAGCTTTCTTT.

In DNA form, the CDR3 reads TGCGCCAGCAGTGAGCGAGCTTACTCCTACAATGAGCAGTTCTTC. The encoded protein is CASSERAYSYNEQFF. V gene TRBV10-1 combines with J gene TRBJ2-1, with unresolved D. The germline V gene has CDR1 WNHNN and CDR2 SYGVQD (reference sequence). V gave up 2 bases and J gave up 0 bases, with 8 bases separating them. The CDR3 contains 15 residues.

The chain is built from TRBV14 and TRBJ1-1, with 8 bases fitting TRBD1. V lost 4 bases to trimming and J lost 0 bases; unmatched junction nucleotides: 7. There are 16 residues in the CDR3. The germline gives CDR1 SGHDN, CDR2 FVKESK. The CDR3 region is CASSPRQGRVNTEAFF. CDR3 in DNA: TGTGCCAGCAGCCCCAGACAGGGGAGGGTGAACACTGAAGCTTTCTTT.

The J gene is TRBJ2-2, the V gene TRBV25-1, with TRBD2 as a possible D gene (5 bases). Germline V gene lookup returns CDR1 MGHDK and CDR2 SYGVNS. The CDR3 extends over 15 amino acids. Trimming pared 5 bases from V and 0 bases from J, leaving 10 bases between. CDR3 sequence: CASSSWGANTGELFF. CDR3 sequence (DNA): TGTGCCAGCAGTTCCTGGGGAGCGAACACCGGGGAGCTGTTTTTT.

J is TRBJ2-5 and V is TRBV5-6; D may be TRBD1 (5 bases). The V and J ends lost 2 bases and 4 bases respectively, with 15 bases between them. The CDR3 covers 15 residues. The V gene's germline CDR1 is SGHDT and CDR2 YYEEEE. The DNA for the CDR3 is TGTGCCAGCAGCTTAGGGGTGATAACTCGAGAGACCCAGTACTTC. Amino acids: CASSLGVITRETQYF.

The chain has TRBV19 and TRBJ2-5, with TRBD1 matching over 7 bases. CDR1 LNHDA and CDR2 SQIVND come from the germline V gene (reference sequence). The CDR3 extends over 15 amino acids. The V gene end was trimmed by 3 bases and the J gene end by 5 bases; junction bases not matched to a gene: 9. The CDR3 is CASSIGERGRETQYF. The CDR3, as DNA: TGTGCCAGTAGTATTGGGGAGAGGGGGCGGGAGACCCAGTACTTC.

The chain recombines TRBV7-2 with TRBJ2-1; 11 bases agree with TRBD1. Trimming took 2 bases from V and 7 from J; bases not matched to a gene: 7. CDR1 and CDR2 from the germline V gene are SGHTA and FQGNSA. There are 16 residues in the CDR3. The CDR3 coding sequence is TGTGCCAGCAGCTTATCCGGGACAGGGGGGGTTAATGAGCAGTTCTTC. This translates into CASSLSGTGGVNEQFF.

This sequence joins TRBV7-3 and TRBJ2-2; TRBD2 matches at 8 bases. Trimming took 1 base from V and 1 from J; bases not matched to a gene: 5. This CDR3 has 17 amino acids. The germline V gene has CDR1 SGHTA and CDR2 FQGTGA. CDR3 residues: CASSLSPAGENTGELFF. The CDR3, as DNA: TGTGCCAGCAGCTTAAGTCCAGCGGGGGAGAACACCGGGGAGCTGTTTTTT.

This chain connects TRBV11-2 to TRBJ2-7; D is ambiguous. V lost 3 bases and J 2 bases, leaving 8 bases between the germline ends. CDR3 size: 13 residues. CDR1 SGHAT and CDR2 FQNNGV come from the germline V gene. The CDR3 loop is CASSFPSAYEQYF. Written as DNA, the CDR3 is TGTGCCAGCAGCTTTCCCAGTGCCTACGAGCAGTACTTC.

The J gene is TRBJ2-7, the V gene TRBV2, with D uncertain. Trimming left V 4 bases short and J 2 bases short, with 12 bases between. The germline CDR1 and CDR2 sequences are SNHLY and FYNNEI. The length of the CDR3 is 14 residues. In nucleotides, the CDR3 is TGTGCCAGCAGTGTCCGCACAGTGACCTACGAGCAGTACTTC. Residues: CASSVRTVTYEQYF.

As DNA, the CDR3 is TGTGCCAGTAGTATATCTGGACAGAACTATGGCTACACCTTC. Protein: CASSISGQNYGYTF. The chain recombines TRBV19 with TRBJ1-2; D possibly corresponds to TRBD1 (6 bases). The CDR3 contains 14 residues. Deletions cut 2 bases from V and 2 bases from J, with 9 bases between. The germline CDR1 and CDR2 sequences are LNHDA and SQIVND (reference sequence). Filled out from reference TRBV19 and TRBJ1-2, the complete variable domain reads DGGITQSPKYLFRKEGQNVTLSCEQNLNHDAMYWYRQDPGQGLRLIYYSQIVNDFQKGDIAEGYSVSREKKESFPLTVTSAQKNPTAFYLCASSISGQNYGYTFGSGTRLTVV.

This clone appeared a single time. The chain combines TRBV18 with TRBJ1-2; 8 nucleotides align to TRBD1. This CDR3 contains 15 residues. CDR1 and CDR2 (germline): KGHSH, LQKENI. V gave up 1 base and J gave up 7 bases; unmatched junction bases: 8. CDR3 DNA sequence: TGTGCCAGCTCACCACGGGGACAGGATCTCGGTGGCTACACCTTC. Protein sequence: CASSPRGQDLGGYTF.

This clone was observed a few times. This chain links TRBV19 with TRBJ1-5; 7 bases fit TRBD1. The CDR3 consists of 15 residues. Germline-derived CDR1 and CDR2 are LNHDA and SQIVND (reference sequence). Trimming removed 5 bases from V and 2 bases from J; junction bases left unmatched: 6. This CDR3 reads CASSPYRGGNQPQHF. As DNA, the CDR3 is TGTGCCAGTAGTCCCTACAGGGGTGGCAATCAGCCCCAGCATTTT.

The DNA for the CDR3 is TGCGCCAGCAGCCAAGGCGCTACCCACCCCCAAGAGACCCAGTACTTC. Protein sequence: CASSQGATHPQETQYF. V gene TRBV4-1 combines with J gene TRBJ2-5; no clear D. The V and J ends lost 1 base and 1 base respectively, with 13 bases between them. This CDR3 contains 16 residues. Germline V gene lookup returns CDR1 MGHRA and CDR2 YSYEKL.